A selection of T cell receptor beta chains follows, all from one sample in a study of blood T cell repertoires in COVID-19. Data came from immunoSEQ multiplex PCR; TCRdb stores just in-frame clones and leaves some out. The sample comprises around 240,000 clones, 75% to 90% of which are singletons, and approximately 0.9% rests with the top ten. The sample comprised PBMCs or T cells enriched from blood (not recorded which). The receptors derive from a man between 45 and 60 years old who had been exposed to COVID-19. Both conserved end residues are part of each CDR3. A D gene is named only where the DNA matches it firmly. Size values are once, few and many counts, or a class for expanded clones, and some rows have none.

cdr3_length,v_call,clone_size,j_call,d_call,cdr3_nt,cdr3_aa
15,TRBV5-8,few,TRBJ1-4,-,TGTGCCAGCAGCTTGGGGCAGTCAACTAATGAAAAACTGTTTTTT,CASSLGQSTNEKLFF
14,TRBV5-1,-,TRBJ1-1,TRBD1,TGCGCCAGCAGCCAGGACAGGGGTGGGACTGAAGCTTTCTTT,CASSQDRGGTEAFF
16,TRBV4-1,few,TRBJ1-3,-,TGCGCCAGCAGCTCCGGGACATTGAGCTCTGGAAACACCATATATTTT,CASSSGTLSSGNTIYF
15,TRBV19,-,TRBJ2-1,-,TGTGCCAGTAGCCGCGCAGGGGGGAGAAACAATGAGCAGTTCTTC,CASSRAGGRNNEQFF
15,TRBV11-2,-,TRBJ2-5,-,TGTGCCAGCAGCTTAGATCCAGGTGCGAGTGGGACCCAGTACTTC,CASSLDPGASGTQYF
11,TRBV20-1,-,TRBJ1-2,-,TGCAGTGCTGCCCGCGGGGAAGGCTACACCTTC,CSAARGEGYTF
16,TRBV16,-,TRBJ1-2,TRBD1,TGTGCCAGCAGCCAATCTAGGGGACAGGGCCGCTATGGCTACACCTTC,CASSQSRGQGRYGYTF
14,TRBV9,-,TRBJ1-1,-,TGTGCCAGCAGCGTAGGACAGCAGAACACTGAAGCTTTCTTT,CASSVGQQNTEAFF
15,TRBV10-3,-,TRBJ2-2,-,TGTGCCATCAGTGCAAACCCAGCGGACACCGGGGAGCTGTTTTTT,CAISANPADTGELFF
15,TRBV28,-,TRBJ2-7,TRBD2,TGTGCCAGCATTCCTGGGGGGGACGGGTCCTACGAGCAGTACTTC,CASIPGGDGSYEQYF
15,TRBV19,-,TRBJ1-5,TRBD1,TGTGCCAGTAGGAAAAAGGGACAGGTGAATCAGCCCCAGCATTTT,CASRKKGQVNQPQHF
18,TRBV18,-,TRBJ2-1,TRBD2,TGTGCCAGCTCACCGGCGGAATTTGGACTAGCGGCACAGGATGAGCAGTTCTTC,CASSPAEFGLAAQDEQFF
11,TRBV29-1,once,TRBJ1-1,-,TGCAGCGCCCGGGTGAACACTGAAGCTTTCTTT,CSARVNTEAFF
14,TRBV5-4,-,TRBJ1-3,TRBD1,TGTGCCAGCAGCTTTATAGGGGGCGGAAACACCATATATTTT,CASSFIGGGNTIYF
12,TRBV11-1,-,TRBJ1-1,-,TGTGCCAGCACCTTAGGGGCTGGTGGGGCTTTCTTT,CASTLGAGGAFF
16,TRBV10-3,once,TRBJ1-1,TRBD1,TGTGCCATCAGTGAAGGGGGCAGGGCCTCGAACACTGAAGCTTTCTTT,CAISEGGRASNTEAFF
13,TRBV28,-,TRBJ1-2,-,TGTGCCAGCAGTTCAGGGGTTAACTATGGCTACACCTTC,CASSSGVNYGYTF
10,TRBV9,-,TRBJ2-5,-,TGTGCCAGCAGTGCCAGGACCCAGTACTTC,CASSARTQYF
16,TRBV27,-,TRBJ2-2,-,TGTGCCAGCAGTTTTCACAGGGTGGGTGGCACCGGGGAGCTGTTTTTT,CASSFHRVGGTGELFF
14,TRBV5-1,-,TRBJ1-1,-,TGCGCCAGCAGCTTGCGGGGCAGGGGCACTGAAGCTTTCTTT,CASSLRGRGTEAFF
16,TRBV5-8,-,TRBJ1-2,TRBD1,TGTGCCAGCAGCTCCCCTGACAGGGAGTATTACTATGGCTACACCTTC,CASSSPDREYYYGYTF
16,TRBV5-1,-,TRBJ1-1,TRBD1,TGCGCCAGCAGCTCGAACCCCGGGACAGGGAATACTGAAGCTTTCTTT,CASSSNPGTGNTEAFF
16,TRBV7-2,-,TRBJ1-1,TRBD1,TGTGCCAGCACAATTAAGACAGGGGGCGTTCCGGCTGAAGCTTTCTTT,CASTIKTGGVPAEAFF
16,TRBV11-2,-,TRBJ1-4,TRBD1,TGTGCCAGCAGCTTCCGGGGACAGTTAATTGGTGAAAAACTGTTTTTT,CASSFRGQLIGEKLFF
14,TRBV28,-,TRBJ1-2,TRBD1,TGTGCCAGCAGTTTAACCGGGACAGGGATAAGCTACACCTTC,CASSLTGTGISYTF
14,TRBV24-1,once,TRBJ1-5,-,TGTGCCACCAGTGAGGCCGGGGACAATCAGCCCCAGCATTTT,CATSEAGDNQPQHF
17,TRBV27,-,TRBJ2-2,-,TGTGCCAGCAGTCCCATTACGGGAGATAAGCGCACCGGGGAGCTGTTTTTT,CASSPITGDKRTGELFF
13,TRBV5-1,-,TRBJ2-5,-,TGCGCCAGCAGCTTGGACAACCAAGAGACCCAGTACTTC,CASSLDNQETQYF
16,TRBV4-1,-,TRBJ2-3,TRBD2,TGCGCCAGCAGCCAAGATCGGGGGGGCGTGGGGGATACGCAGTATTTT,CASSQDRGGVGDTQYF
11,TRBV28,-,TRBJ1-5,-,TGTGCCAGCAGTACGGATCAGCCCCAGCATTTT,CASSTDQPQHF
15,TRBV27,-,TRBJ1-2,-,TGTGCCGGCAGTTTACGTTTGGGGCACACCTATGGCTACACCTTC,CAGSLRLGHTYGYTF
14,TRBV6-6,-,TRBJ1-4,TRBD1,TGTGCCAGCAGTCCCGGGACAGTTAATGAAAAACTGTTTTTT,CASSPGTVNEKLFF
15,TRBV9,-,TRBJ1-5,TRBD1,TGTGCCAGCAGCGTAGGGGACAGTAACAATCAGCCCCAGCATTTT,CASSVGDSNNQPQHF
15,TRBV24-1,-,TRBJ2-7,TRBD1,TGTGCCACCAGTGATCCGGGACAGGGAGAGCGCGAGCAGTACTTC,CATSDPGQGEREQYF
12,TRBV11-3,once,TRBJ2-1,-,TGTGCCAGCAGCCCTGGCGGTGGTGAGCAGTTCTTC,CASSPGGGEQFF
14,TRBV7-3,-,TRBJ1-1,-,TGTGCCAGCAGCTTATGGAGGGTAGACACTGAAGCTTTCTTT,CASSLWRVDTEAFF
14,TRBV11-3,-,TRBJ1-2,TRBD1,TGTGCCAGCAGCATGGACAGGAACGTCGATGGCTACACCTTC,CASSMDRNVDGYTF